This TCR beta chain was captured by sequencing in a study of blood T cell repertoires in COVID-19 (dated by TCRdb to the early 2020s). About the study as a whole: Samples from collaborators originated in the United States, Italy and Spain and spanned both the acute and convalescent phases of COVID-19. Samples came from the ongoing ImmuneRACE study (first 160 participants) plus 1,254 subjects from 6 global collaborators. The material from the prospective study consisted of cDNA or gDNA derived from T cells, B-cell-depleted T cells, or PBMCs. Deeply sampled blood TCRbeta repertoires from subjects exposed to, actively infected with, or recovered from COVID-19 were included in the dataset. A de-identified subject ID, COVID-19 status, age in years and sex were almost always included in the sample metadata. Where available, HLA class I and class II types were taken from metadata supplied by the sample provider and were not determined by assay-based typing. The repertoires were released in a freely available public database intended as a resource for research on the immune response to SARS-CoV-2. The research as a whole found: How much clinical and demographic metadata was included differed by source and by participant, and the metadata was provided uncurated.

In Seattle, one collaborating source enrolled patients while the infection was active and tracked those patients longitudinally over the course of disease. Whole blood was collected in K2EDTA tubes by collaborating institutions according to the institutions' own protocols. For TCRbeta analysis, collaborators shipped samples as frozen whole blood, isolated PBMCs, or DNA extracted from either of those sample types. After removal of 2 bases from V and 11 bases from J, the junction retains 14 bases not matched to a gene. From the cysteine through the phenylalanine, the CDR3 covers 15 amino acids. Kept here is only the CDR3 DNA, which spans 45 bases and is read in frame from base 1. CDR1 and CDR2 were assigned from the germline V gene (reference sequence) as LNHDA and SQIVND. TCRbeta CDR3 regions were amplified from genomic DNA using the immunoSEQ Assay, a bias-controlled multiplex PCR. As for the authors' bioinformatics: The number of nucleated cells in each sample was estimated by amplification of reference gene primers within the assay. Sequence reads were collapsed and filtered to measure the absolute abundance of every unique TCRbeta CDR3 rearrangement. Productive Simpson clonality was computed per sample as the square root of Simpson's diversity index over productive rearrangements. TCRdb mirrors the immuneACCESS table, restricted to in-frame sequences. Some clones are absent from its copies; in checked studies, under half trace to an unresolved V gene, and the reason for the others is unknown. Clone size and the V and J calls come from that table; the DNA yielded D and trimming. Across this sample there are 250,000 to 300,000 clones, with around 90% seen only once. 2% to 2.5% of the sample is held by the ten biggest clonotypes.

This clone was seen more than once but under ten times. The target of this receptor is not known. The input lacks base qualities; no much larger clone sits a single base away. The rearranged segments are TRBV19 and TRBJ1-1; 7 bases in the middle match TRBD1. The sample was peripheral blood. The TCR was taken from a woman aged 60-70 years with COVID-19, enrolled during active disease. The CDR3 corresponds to CASSISWMGQIVAFF. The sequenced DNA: TGTGCCAGTAGTATAAGCTGGATGGGACAGATTGTGGCTTTCTTT.